One and the same sample provided the 32 T cell receptor beta chains below, sequenced in a study of T cells in Graves' hyperthyroidism and ophthalmopathy. RNA transcripts were the template for amplifying TCR beta CDR3 regions. TCR CDR3 regions were first amplified by RT-PCR with HTBI primers. TCRdb fed the multiplex PCR reads into MiXCR, producing one record per CDR3 protein. There are 600,000 to 650,000 distinct CDR3 sequences in the sample; 16% occur only once, and less than 4.5% lies in the top ten. The sample was blood. The receptors come from a woman aged 25 to 45 with Graves' hyperthyroidism.

There are many counts of this clonotype. The chain employs TRBV28 and TRBJ2-7; tentatively, D is TRBD1 (5 bases). The germline V gene has CDR1 MDHEN and CDR2 SYDVKM. Deletions cut 6 bases from V and 1 base from J, with 10 bases between. The CDR3 totals 13 residues. The CDR3 sequence is CASRKDTSYEQYF. CDR3 nucleotide sequence: TGTGCCAGCAGGAAGGACACTTCCTACGAGCAGTACTTC.

This clonotype was recorded at least ten times. The chain joins TRBV7-9 to TRBJ2-1; D gene uncertain. Trimming shortened V by 3 bases and J by 0 bases, and 6 bases separated the two germline ends. The CDR3 loop spans 14 amino acids. Per germline, CDR1 SEHNR and CDR2 FQNEAQ (reference sequence). This CDR3 reads CASSLINSYNEQFF. As DNA, the CDR3 is TGTGCCAGCAGCTTGATCAACTCCTACAATGAGCAGTTCTTC.

In its sample, this clonotype was seen a few times. The V gene is TRBV5-1, the J gene TRBJ2-7; 12 bases line up with TRBD1. With V trimmed by 4 bases and J by 9 bases, 5 bases remained unmatched. Germline CDR1 is SGHRS and CDR2 is YFSETQ. The CDR3 contains 13 residues. The CDR3 here is CASSGTGGAWQYF. The DNA for the CDR3 is TGCGCCAGCAGCGGGACAGGGGGCGCTTGGCAGTACTTC.

This clonotype is a singleton in its sample. Being one base from a much bigger clone, this may be a read error. This rearrangement joins TRBV5-1 to TRBJ2-3; 7 bases are shared with TRBD1. There are 15 residues in the CDR3. Germline assignment: CDR1 SGHRS and CDR2 YFSETQ. The CDR3 reads CASSAGTAFTDPQYF. DNA of the CDR3: TGTGCCAGCAGCGCCGGGACAGCCTTCACAGATCCGCAGTATTTT.

As for this clonotype: With a much larger clone just one base away, this may be a read error. The gene calls are TRBV29-1 and TRBJ2-7, with TRBD1 matching over 7 bases. The end of the DNA fits TRBJ2-1 better, so the J call may be wrong. This CDR3 comprises 13 residues. Germline CDR1 SQVTM, CDR2 ANQGSEA. The CDR3 is CSVGTGGSYEQFF. The CDR3 DNA is TGCAGCGTTGGGACAGGCGGCTCCTACGAGCAGTTCTTC.

This clonotype appeared many times. The CDR3 sequence is CASSPAGGEGNTEAFF. The DNA for the CDR3 is TGTGCCAGCAGCCCCGCAGGGGGCGAAGGGAACACTGAAGCTTTCTTT. The rearrangement joins TRBV13 to TRBJ1-1, with 8 bases that match TRBD1. The CDR3 runs 16 residues. Germline CDR1 reads PRHDT; CDR2 reads FYEKMQ (reference sequence). Germline trimming cut 5 bases from V and 1 base from J; bases unmatched to any gene: 9.

Notes on this clonotype: A much larger clone differs by one base, so this may be a read error. The chain links TRBV27 to TRBJ2-3; a possible D gene is TRBD2 (7 bases). Germline lookup yields CDR1 MNHEY and CDR2 SMNVEV (reference sequence). Trimming shortened V by 6 bases and J by 4 bases, and 20 bases separated the two germline ends. This CDR3 has 16 amino acids. CDR3 in DNA: TGTGCCAGCAGCCCCTCGGGGGGCGGTAAGGCAGATACGCAGTATTTT. Translation: CASSPSGGGKADTQYF.

This clonotype was counted at least ten times. The chain is built from TRBV27 and TRBJ2-7; 10 nucleotides match TRBD1. The CDR3 is made up of 14 amino acids. Germline CDR1 is MNHEY and CDR2 is SMNVEV (reference sequence). The V and J ends lost 7 bases and 3 bases, in that order; junction bases with no gene match: 6. CDR3 region: CASISGQGIYEQYF. Written as DNA, the CDR3 is TGTGCCAGCATTTCGGGACAGGGGATCTACGAGCAGTACTTC.

In its sample, this clonotype was seen many times. The V call is TRBV20-1, the J call TRBJ2-7, with D tentatively TRBD1 or TRBD2 (5 bases each). The germline V and J ends were trimmed by 3 bases and 0 bases, with 9 bases remaining between them. The CDR3 loop spans 13 amino acids. The V gene's germline CDR1 is DFQATT and CDR2 SNEGSKA (reference sequence). The chain's CDR3 is CSARWDGSYEQYF. The CDR3 DNA reads as TGCAGTGCTAGGTGGGACGGCTCCTACGAGCAGTACTTC.

In the case of this clonotype: A clone one base away is much larger, so this may be a read error. The V call is TRBV20-1, the J call TRBJ2-3, with TRBD1 as a possible D gene (5 bases). The length of the CDR3 is 16 residues. In germline, CDR1 is DFQATT, CDR2 SNEGSKA (reference sequence). Trimming left V 6 bases short and J 2 bases short, with 21 bases between. CDR3 DNA: TGCAGTGCATTAAATGGCAGGGCCCGATTCACAGATACGCAGTATTTT. Its translation is CSALNGRARFTDTQYF.

J is TRBJ2-7 and V is TRBV5-1; D is ambiguous. Germline CDR1 and CDR2: SGHRS and YFSETQ. This CDR3 has 12 amino acids. The V end lost 4 bases, the J end lost 5 bases, and 10 bases lay between the germline ends. The CDR3 nucleotides read TGCGCCAGCAGCCCTGGCCCGGACGAGCAGTACTTC. Translation gives CASSPGPDEQYF.

The chain recombines TRBV20-1 with TRBJ1-4, with 8 bases lining up with TRBD1. The V and J ends lost 5 bases and 7 bases, in that order; junction bases with no gene match: 6. CDR3 length equals 13 residues. From germline, CDR1 is DFQATT and CDR2 SNEGSKA (reference sequence). The CDR3 loop reads CSAHQGAGEKLFF. CDR3 coding DNA: TGCAGTGCTCATCAGGGGGCTGGTGAAAAACTGTTTTTT.

On this clonotype itself: This CDR3 fails to terminate in the conserved phenylalanine or tryptophan, so it likely reflects a read error. No DNA is shown, since the ends of the CDR3 on it are uncertain; the CDR3 is the one TCRdb lists. This sequence joins TRBV20-1 and TRBJ2-7; the table calls TRBD1, which could not be checked here. Germline-derived CDR1 and CDR2 are DFQATT and SNEGSKA (reference sequence). The CDR3 adds up to 13 amino acids, both ends counted. CDR3 amino acids: CSARETGGYEEYL.

This clonotype was seen repeatedly, ten times or more. This chain joins TRBV10-1 and TRBJ2-1; TRBD2 aligns across 10 bases. Germline CDR1 is WNHNN and CDR2 is SYGVQD (reference sequence). After removal of 6 bases from V and 5 bases from J, the junction contained 10 bases not matched to a gene. CDR3 length equals 16 residues. The CDR3 DNA is TGCGCCAGCAGGGGTCTTCGAGCGGGAGGGGACAATGAGCAGTTCTTC. Translated, it gives CASRGLRAGGDNEQFF.

This clonotype was seen a few times. The gene calls are TRBV5-8 and TRBJ1-2; D is unclear. V lost 0 bases, J lost 0 bases, and 12 bases lay in between. The CDR3 runs 16 residues. Germline V gene sequence: CDR1 SGHTS, CDR2 YDEGEE. The CDR3 coding sequence is TGTGCCAGCAGCTTGGCCGAGCCGACCCCTAACTATGGCTACACCTTC. Protein product: CASSLAEPTPNYGYTF.

The table lists this clonotype with many counts. This chain joins TRBV11-2 and TRBJ2-7; D may be TRBD1 (5 bases). This CDR3 contains 15 residues. The V end was cut by 0 bases, the J end by 3 bases, with 12 bases between. CDR1 and CDR2 (germline): SGHAT, FQNNGV. CDR3 sequence reads: CASSLELGRLYEQYF. CDR3 sequence (DNA): TGTGCCAGCAGCTTAGAATTGGGGCGACTCTACGAGCAGTACTTC.

There are a few counts of this clonotype. The gene calls are TRBV20-1 and TRBJ1-1; D unclear. Germline CDR1 reads DFQATT; CDR2 reads SNEGSKA (reference sequence). V dropped 2 bases and J dropped 1 base, with 5 bases sitting between them. The CDR3 sequence is 12 residues long. DNA for the CDR3: TGCAGTGCTAGACAGGCGAACACTGAAGCTTTCTTT. Translation: CSARQANTEAFF.

With respect to this clonotype: A much larger clone is a single base away; this may be a read error. The rearrangement uses TRBV28 and TRBJ1-5; D uncertain. Germline CDR1 and CDR2: MDHEN and SYDVKM. Trimming took 1 base from V and 0 from J, leaving 7 bases between them. This CDR3 has 15 amino acids. This CDR3 is CASSLYRNSNQPQHF. In DNA, the CDR3 is TGTGCCAGCAGTTTATACCGGAATAGCAATCAGCCCCAGCATTTT.

In this sample, this clonotype turned up many times. The gene calls are TRBV5-5 and TRBJ1-4, with D unclear. V was shortened by 0 bases and J by 8 bases, with 11 bases between the two germline ends. Looked up from germline, CDR1 is SGHKS and CDR2 is YYEKEE (reference sequence). The CDR3 is made up of 14 amino acids. The CDR3 coding sequence is TGTGCCAGCAGCTTGGATTGGTTTGGAGAAAAACTGTTTTTT. Translation: CASSLDWFGEKLFF.

This clonotype was observed at least ten times. The rearrangement uses TRBV6-2 or TRBV6-3 and TRBJ2-7, with D tentatively TRBD1 (5 bases). V was trimmed by 6 bases and J by 6 bases, leaving 15 bases between them. Germline V CDR1 and CDR2: MNHEY, SVGEGT. The CDR3 runs to 13 residues. The CDR3 protein is CASSRTLRAEQYF. CDR3 sequence (DNA): TGTGCCAGCAGCAGAACCCTCAGGGCCGAGCAGTACTTC.

This clonotype was counted a few times. The genes are TRBV20-1 and TRBJ2-1; weak D call: TRBD1 (5 bases). This CDR3 is 14 amino acids long. CDR1 is DFQATT and CDR2 is SNEGSKA in the germline V gene (reference sequence). V was trimmed by 1 base and J by 6 bases, leaving 13 bases between them. CDR3 residues: CSARVQVGFNEQFF. The CDR3 nucleotides are TGCAGTGCTAGAGTACAGGTAGGGTTCAATGAGCAGTTCTTC.

This clonotype was detected many times. The V gene is TRBV7-2, the J gene TRBJ1-2, with D possibly being TRBD1 (5 bases). Trimming took 1 base from V and 2 from J, leaving 8 bases between them. The germline gives CDR1 SGHTA, CDR2 FQGNSA. The CDR3 runs 14 residues. The CDR3 protein is CASSLVRDNYGYTF. The CDR3 DNA sequence: TGTGCCAGCAGCTTAGTGAGGGACAACTATGGCTACACCTTC.

This clonotype was seen a few times. This CDR3 is CASSIAGRDYGYTF. The CDR3 DNA reads as TGTGCCAGTAGTATAGCAGGACGGGACTATGGCTACACCTTC. The chain has TRBV19 and TRBJ1-2; no firm D call. V gave up 1 base and J gave up 3 bases, with 9 bases separating them. CDR3 size: 14 residues. From germline, CDR1 is LNHDA and CDR2 SQIVND (reference sequence).

This clonotype appeared many times. The rearrangement joins TRBV27 to TRBJ2-3; no clear D gene. The V end was cut by 4 bases, the J end by 0 bases, with 8 bases between. The CDR3 consists of 14 residues. From germline, CDR1 is MNHEY and CDR2 SMNVEV (reference sequence). The CDR3 region has the DNA TGTGCCAGCAGTTCCGGAATGAGCACAGATACGCAGTATTTT. Its protein is CASSSGMSTDTQYF.

J is TRBJ2-2 and V is TRBV18; 13 bases map to TRBD2. The CDR3 loop spans 17 amino acids. Losses at the gene ends were 8 bases for V and 1 base for J; bases not matched to a gene: 7. CDR1 and CDR2 from the germline V gene are KGHSH and LQKENI. CDR3 region: CASRPGLAGMNTGELFF. The CDR3 nucleotides are TGTGCCAGCCGCCCGGGACTAGCGGGAATGAACACCGGGGAGCTGTTTTTT. The full variable domain, in which reference TRBV18 and TRBJ2-2 provide the parts outside the CDR3, is NAGVMQNPRHLVRRRGQEARLRCSPMKGHSHVYWYRQLPEEGLKFMVYLQKENIIDESGMPKERFSAEFPKEGPSILRIQQVVRGDSAAYFCASRPGLAGMNTGELFFGEGSRLTVL.

This clonotype was recorded at least ten times. The V call is TRBV7-8, the J call TRBJ2-5; D might be TRBD2 (6 bases). The CDR3 is made up of 16 amino acids. The V end lost 0 bases, the J end lost 4 bases, and 15 bases lay between the germline ends. The germline gives CDR1 SGHVS, CDR2 FQNEAQ. The CDR3, as DNA: TGTGCCAGCAGCTTAGCGAAGGGCGGGGTGGTAGAGACCCAGTACTTC. This encodes CASSLAKGGVVETQYF.

This clonotype has at least ten counts. V and J are TRBV5-1 and TRBJ2-7; 7 bases map to TRBD1. Losses at the gene ends were 1 base for V and 5 bases for J; bases not matched to a gene: 3. Germline CDR1 is SGHRS and CDR2 is YFSETQ. The CDR3 loop spans 13 amino acids. The CDR3 DNA reads TGCGCCAGCAGCTTGTATAGGGGGCACGAGCAGTACTTC. Translation gives CASSLYRGHEQYF.

This clonotype was observed at least ten times. The genes are TRBV7-9 and TRBJ2-7; weak D call: TRBD1 (5 bases). The CDR3 consists of 14 residues. Germline CDR1 reads SEHNR; CDR2 reads FQNEAQ (reference sequence). V was pared by 4 bases and J by 9 bases, with 19 bases between. The CDR3 loop is CASSSLGQIAAQYF. DNA for the CDR3: TGTGCCAGCAGCTCCTTGGGGCAAATTGCCGCGCAGTACTTC.

This chain connects TRBV27 to TRBJ2-1, with 8 bases identical to TRBD2. J was trimmed by 9 bases and V by 6 bases; bases with no gene match: 7. In germline, CDR1 is MNHEY, CDR2 SMNVEV (reference sequence). The CDR3 has 13 residues. This CDR3 is CASSEAGASEQFF. The CDR3 coding sequence is TGTGCCAGCAGCGAAGCGGGAGCTAGTGAGCAGTTCTTC.

This clonotype was counted at least ten times. The rearrangement joins TRBV28 to TRBJ1-2; tentatively, D is TRBD1 (5 bases). The V and J ends lost 2 bases and 4 bases respectively, with 20 bases between them. Germline V gene lookup returns CDR1 MDHEN and CDR2 SYDVKM. There are 17 residues in the CDR3. The CDR3 is CASSLGGGPGWSYGYTF. In DNA, the CDR3 is TGTGCCAGCAGTTTAGGCGGGGGACCCGGGTGGAGCTATGGCTACACCTTC.

This clonotype showed up many times. The rearrangement uses TRBV7-2 and TRBJ2-7; TRBD2 aligns across 11 bases. Germline CDR1 SGHTA, CDR2 FQGNSA. The V gene end was trimmed by 5 bases and the J gene end by 7 bases; junction bases not matched to a gene: 7. The CDR3 has 14 amino acids. This chain's CDR3 is CASSTLAGEGEQYF. Here the CDR3 DNA reads TGTGCCAGCAGCACACTAGCGGGAGAAGGGGAGCAGTACTTC.

The rearrangement links TRBV27 to TRBJ1-3, with TRBD1 matching 7 bases. V shed 4 bases, J shed 4 bases, and the junction held 7 bases outside the gene matches. This CDR3 is built from 15 residues. Germline V lookup: CDR1 MNHEY, CDR2 SMNVEV (reference sequence). Here the CDR3 DNA reads TGTGCCAGCAGTTGGCAGGGGGGTTTCGGAAACACCATATATTTT. Protein product: CASSWQGGFGNTIYF.